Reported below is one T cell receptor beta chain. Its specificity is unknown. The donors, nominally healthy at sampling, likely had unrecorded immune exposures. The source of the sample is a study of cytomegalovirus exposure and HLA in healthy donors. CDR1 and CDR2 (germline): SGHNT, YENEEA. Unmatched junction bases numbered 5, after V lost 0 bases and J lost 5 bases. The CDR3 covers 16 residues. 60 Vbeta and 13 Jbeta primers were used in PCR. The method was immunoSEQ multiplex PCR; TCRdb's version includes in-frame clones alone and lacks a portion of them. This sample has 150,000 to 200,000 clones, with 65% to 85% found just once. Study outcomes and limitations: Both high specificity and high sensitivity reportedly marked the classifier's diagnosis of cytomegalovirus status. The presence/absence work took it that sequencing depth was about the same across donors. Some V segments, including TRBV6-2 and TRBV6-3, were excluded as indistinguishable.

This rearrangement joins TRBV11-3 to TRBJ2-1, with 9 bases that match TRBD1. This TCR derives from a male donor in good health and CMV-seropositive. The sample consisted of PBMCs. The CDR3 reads CASSLETGGSNNEQFF. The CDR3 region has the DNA TGTGCCAGCAGCTTAGAAACAGGGGGCAGCAACAATGAGCAGTTCTTC.